Below, 19 T cell receptor beta chains from the same sample are listed, as sequenced in a study of blood T cells in healthy people across ages. A J-beta primer mix and a sample-barcoded 5' primer were used in a second PCR of roughly 6 to 11 cycles. TCRdb itself ran the 5' RACE reads through MiXCR, one entry per CDR3 protein. The sample lists fewer than 900,000 distinct CDR3 sequences, roughly 35% occurring once. Sample: blood. The receptors stem from a young man in good health.

This clonotype appeared many times. V gene TRBV6-2 or TRBV6-3 combines with J gene TRBJ2-7, with D unclear. This CDR3 has 13 amino acids. Germline V gene data show CDR1 as MNHEY and CDR2 as SVGEGT. V lost 5 bases and J 1 base, leaving 9 bases between the germline ends. In DNA, the CDR3 is TGTGCCAGCAGTCCCCACTTGTCCTACGAGCAGTACTTC. Residues: CASSPHLSYEQYF.

To note about this clonotype: A much larger clone sits a single nucleotide away, making a read error possible. J is TRBJ1-2 and V is TRBV12-3 or TRBV12-4, with D perhaps matching TRBD1 (6 bases). The CDR3 length is 12 residues. CDR3 loop: CASGLSGGGCTF. The CDR3 coding sequence is TGTGCCAGCGGATTATCCGGGGGGGGCTGCACCTTC.

J is TRBJ1-5 and V is TRBV20-1; a weak D match, TRBD1 (5 bases). V lost 2 bases, J lost 2 bases, and 16 bases lay in between. Germline V gives CDR1 DFQATT, CDR2 SNEGSKA (reference sequence). This CDR3 spans 16 amino acids. This CDR3 is CSARPGGGERNQPQHF. The DNA of the CDR3 is TGCAGTGCTAGACCTGGCGGAGGGGAACGCAATCAGCCCCAGCATTTT.

This chain links TRBV20-1 with TRBJ2-4, with 8 bases lining up with TRBD2. The J call may be incorrect, as the DNA end agrees better with TRBJ2-7. The CDR3 has 12 residues. Germline CDR1 and CDR2: DFQATT and SNEGSKA (reference sequence). The CDR3 protein is CSAIGLAPEQYF. CDR3 in DNA: TGCAGTGCTATCGGACTAGCCCCCGAGCAGTACTTC.

This clonotype was recorded many times. J is TRBJ1-6 and V is TRBV2; possibly TRBD1 for D (5 bases). Per germline, CDR1 SNHLY and CDR2 FYNNEI. V dropped 7 bases and J dropped 0 bases, with 10 bases sitting between them. The CDR3 is 15 residues long. The CDR3: CASKRDPSYNSPLHF. In DNA, the CDR3 is TGTGCCAGCAAGCGGGACCCCTCCTATAATTCACCCCTCCACTTT.

In this sample, this clonotype turned up many times. The chain recombines TRBV12-3 or TRBV12-4 with TRBJ2-1; D is undetermined. Deletions cut 3 bases from V and 5 bases from J, with 11 bases between. The CDR3 spans 14 residues. For the CDR3, the DNA is TGTGCCAGCAGTTTGCGGCCCCATGACAATGAGCAGTTCTTC. It is translated as CASSLRPHDNEQFF.

This clonotype was seen ten or more times. The rearrangement joins TRBV4-1 to TRBJ2-7; D is perhaps TRBD2 (6 bases). Trimming removed 4 bases at V and 5 bases at J, with 12 bases between. This CDR3 contains 13 residues. Germline lookup yields CDR1 MGHRA and CDR2 YSYEKL. CDR3 nucleotide sequence: TGCGCCAGCAGCCTGACCGGGGGTCACGAGCAGTACTTC. This gives the protein CASSLTGGHEQYF.

The V and J genes are TRBV29-1 and TRBJ1-5, with D possibly TRBD1 on 5 matching bases. CDR1 is SQVTM and CDR2 is ANQGSEA in the germline V gene. The CDR3 runs to 14 residues. Trimming cost V 5 bases and J 7 bases, with 18 bases left between them. In DNA form, the CDR3 reads TGCAGCGTTAGGACATCAGAGGCGGGGCAGCCCCAGCATTTT. Amino acid sequence: CSVRTSEAGQPQHF.

This clonotype was detected many times. The chain has TRBV20-1 and TRBJ2-4; D ambiguous. The V gene lost 3 bases and the J gene lost 4 bases, with 16 bases spanning the gap. The CDR3 runs 15 residues. Germline lookup yields CDR1 DFQATT and CDR2 SNEGSKA (reference sequence). This CDR3 reads CSASSNWQSKNIQYF. The CDR3 DNA follows: TGCAGTGCTAGTAGTAACTGGCAGTCGAAAAACATTCAGTACTTC.

The chain employs TRBV20-1 and TRBJ2-3, with TRBD2 matching 14 bases. Germline V gives CDR1 DFQATT, CDR2 SNEGSKA (reference sequence). J lost 5 bases, V lost 0 bases, and 7 bases had no gene match. CDR3 size: 17 residues. In nucleotides, the CDR3 is TGCAGTGCTAGAGATACGACTAGCGGGGGGGCCGTAGATACGCAGTATTTT. Residues: CSARDTTSGGAVDTQYF.

This chain uses TRBV7-3 with TRBJ2-2; D unresolved. Between the trimmed V and J ends, which lost 4 bases and 5 bases, there was a span of 11 bases. This CDR3 has 14 residues. Germline V gives CDR1 SGHTA, CDR2 FQGTGA. CDR3 in DNA: TGTGCCAGCAGCTCTGAGATGTCGACCGGGGAGCTGTTTTTT. Translated, it gives CASSSEMSTGELFF.

In regard to this clonotype: One base away lies a much larger clone, so this may be a sequencing read error. V and J are TRBV20-1 and TRBJ2-1, with 12 nucleotides matching TRBD1. V shed 0 bases, J shed 10 bases, and the junction held 7 bases outside the gene matches. The CDR3 contains 15 residues. CDR1 is DFQATT and CDR2 is SNEGSKA in the germline V gene (reference sequence). CDR3 nucleotide sequence: TGCAGTGCTAGAGATCTGGGGACAGGGGGCTACGAGCAGTTCTTC. Its protein product is CSARDLGTGGYEQFF.

The sample holds many counts of this clonotype. The chain couples TRBV7-2 to TRBJ2-7, with TRBD2 matching over 7 bases. V was clipped by 5 bases and J by 1 base; unmatched bases: 20. CDR3 length: 19 amino acids. The germline V gene has CDR1 SGHTA and CDR2 FQGNSA. Here the CDR3 reads CASSLQIASGSGVSYEQYF. CDR3 DNA: TGTGCCAGCAGCCTACAGATAGCATCGGGGAGCGGGGTTTCCTACGAGCAGTACTTC.

The rearrangement links TRBV7-2 to TRBJ1-1; D not certain. The V end lost 1 base, the J end lost 4 bases, and 10 bases lay between the germline ends. This CDR3 comprises 14 residues. The germline gives CDR1 SGHTA, CDR2 FQGNSA. Written as DNA, the CDR3 is TGTGCCAGCAGCTTAGTCTTCGGGCCCACTGAAGCTTTCTTT. This gives the protein CASSLVFGPTEAFF. Looking up the rest from reference TRBV7-2 and TRBJ1-1 gives the full variable domain: GAGVSQSPSNKVTEKGKDVELRCDPISGHTALYWYRQSLGQGLEFLIYFQGNSAPDKSGLPSDRFSAERTGGSVSTLTIQRTQQEDSAVYLCASSLVFGPTEAFFGQGTRLTVV.

The chain recombines TRBV19 with TRBJ2-1, with 13 bases matching TRBD2. Germline loops: CDR1 LNHDA, CDR2 SQIVND (reference sequence). The CDR3 is 16 residues long. Trimming at V came to 4 bases and at J to 9 bases, leaving 9 bases not matched to a gene. CDR3: CASSKGTSGGAVEQFF. Written as DNA, the CDR3 is TGTGCCAGTAGTAAAGGCACTAGCGGGGGGGCAGTTGAGCAGTTCTTC.

This clonotype has a count of ten or more. The gene calls are TRBV20-1 and TRBJ1-2; 7 bases fit TRBD1. CDR3 length: 13 amino acids. Germline CDR1 and CDR2: DFQATT and SNEGSKA (reference sequence). J lost 3 bases, V lost 0 bases, and 1 base had no gene match. The CDR3 region is CSARDTGDYGYTF. The DNA of the CDR3 is TGCAGTGCTAGAGACACAGGGGACTATGGCTACACCTTC.

This clonotype was detected only once. The rearrangement links TRBV5-1 to TRBJ1-5; D is perhaps TRBD1 (6 bases). Trimming removed 1 base from V and 6 bases from J, with 14 bases in between. Germline V gives CDR1 SGHRS, CDR2 YFSETQ. The CDR3 is 15 amino acids. CDR3 sequence reads: CASSLMPGQTQPQHF. The CDR3 DNA reads as TGCGCCAGCAGCTTGATGCCGGGACAAACTCAGCCCCAGCATTTT.

This sequence joins TRBV5-1 and TRBJ1-6; tentatively, D is TRBD1 (6 bases). V lost 4 bases to trimming and J lost 10 bases, with 24 bases between them. The CDR3 contains 17 residues. Germline CDR1 SGHRS, CDR2 YFSETQ. This chain's CDR3 is CASSHEEGSLGQSPLHF. CDR3 in DNA: TGCGCCAGCAGCCACGAAGAGGGGTCTTTGGGACAATCACCCCTCCACTTT.

CDR3 in amino acids: CASSEQGAPNTEAFF. The DNA for the CDR3 is TGTGCCAGCAGCGAACAGGGGGCGCCGAACACTGAAGCTTTCTTT. V gene TRBV9 combines with J gene TRBJ1-1; the match to TRBD1 covers 9 bases. Germline-derived CDR1 and CDR2 are SGDLS and YYNGEE. V trimming: 3 bases; J trimming: 1 base; junction bases outside the gene matches: 4. This CDR3 is built from 15 residues.